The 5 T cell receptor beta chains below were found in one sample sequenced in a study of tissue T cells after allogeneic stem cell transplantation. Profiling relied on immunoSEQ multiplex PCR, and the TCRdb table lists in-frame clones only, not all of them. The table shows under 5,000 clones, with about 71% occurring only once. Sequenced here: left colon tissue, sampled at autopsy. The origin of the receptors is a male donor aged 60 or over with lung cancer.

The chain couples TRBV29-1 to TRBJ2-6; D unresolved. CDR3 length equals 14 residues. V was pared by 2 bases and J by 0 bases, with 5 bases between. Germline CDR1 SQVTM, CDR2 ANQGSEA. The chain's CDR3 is CSVEPSSGANVLTF. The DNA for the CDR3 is TGCAGCGTTGAACCTTCCTCTGGGGCCAACGTCCTGACTTTC. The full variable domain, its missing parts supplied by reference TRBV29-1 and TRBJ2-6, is SAVISQKPSRDICQRGTSLTIQCQVDSQVTMMFWYRQQPGQSLTLIATANQGSEATYESGFVIDKFPISRPNLTFSTLTVSNMSPEDSSIYLCSVEPSSGANVLTFGAGSRLTVL.

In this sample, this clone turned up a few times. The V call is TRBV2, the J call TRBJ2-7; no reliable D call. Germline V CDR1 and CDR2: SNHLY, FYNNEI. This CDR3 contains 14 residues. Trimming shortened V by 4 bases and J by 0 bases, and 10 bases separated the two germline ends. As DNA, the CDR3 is TGTGCCAGCAGTGCGTCGTATAGCTCCTACGAGCAGTACTTC. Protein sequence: CASSASYSSYEQYF.

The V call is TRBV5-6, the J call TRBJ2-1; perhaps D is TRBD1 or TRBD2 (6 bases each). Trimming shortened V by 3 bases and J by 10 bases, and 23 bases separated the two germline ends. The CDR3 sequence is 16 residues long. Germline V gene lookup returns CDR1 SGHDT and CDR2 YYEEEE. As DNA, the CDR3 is TGTGCCAGCAGCTCTGCCAGGGGAGGCAGTTTTGGGGAGCAGTTCTTC. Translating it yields CASSSARGGSFGEQFF.

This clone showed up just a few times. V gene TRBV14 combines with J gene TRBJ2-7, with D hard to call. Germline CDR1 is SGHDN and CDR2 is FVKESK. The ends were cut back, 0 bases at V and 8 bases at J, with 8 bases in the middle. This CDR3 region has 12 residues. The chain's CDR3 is CASSQDRTQQYF. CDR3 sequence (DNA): TGTGCCAGCAGCCAAGATCGGACGCAGCAGTACTTC. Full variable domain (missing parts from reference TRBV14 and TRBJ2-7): EAGVTQFPSHSVIEKGQTVTLRCDPISGHDNLYWYRRVMGKEIKFLLHFVKESKQDESGMPNNRFLAERTGGTYSTLKVQPAELEDSGVYFCASSQDRTQQYFGPGTRLTVT.

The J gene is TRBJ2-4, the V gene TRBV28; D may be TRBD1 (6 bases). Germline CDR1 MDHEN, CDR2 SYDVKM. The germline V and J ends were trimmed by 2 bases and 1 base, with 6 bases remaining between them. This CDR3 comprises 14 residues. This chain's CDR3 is CASSLGQAKNIQYF. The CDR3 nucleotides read TGTGCCAGCAGTTTAGGACAGGCCAAAAACATTCAGTACTTC.